A selection of T cell receptor beta chains follows, all from one sample in a study of TIL therapy for anti-PD-1-resistant metastatic lung cancer. TCRdb's copy holds only in-frame clones and misses some; the assay was immunoSEQ multiplex PCR. The table records about 32,000 clones, 60% to 80% of them present only once. This specimen was blood, taken at baseline. The source is a woman aged 30-79 years with non-small cell lung cancer. CDR3s include the opening cysteine and the closing phenylalanine or tryptophan. D genes are given only for firm matches. Only part of the rows carry a size: once, few, many, or a class if the clone is expanded.

clone size,V gene,J gene,D gene,CDR3 protein,CDR3 DNA
once,TRBV5-1,TRBJ1-6,TRBD1,CASSLDRGNSPLHF,TGCGCCAGCAGCTTGGACAGGGGAAATTCACCCCTCCACTTT
.,TRBV15,TRBJ2-3,TRBD1,CATSGWTGGPDTQYF,TGTGCCACCAGCGGATGGACAGGGGGCCCAGATACGCAGTATTTT
.,TRBV2,TRBJ2-7,.,CASGSWDFISYEQYF,TGTGCCAGCGGATCTTGGGACTTCATCTCCTACGAGCAGTACTTC
.,TRBV30,TRBJ2-5,.,CAWSPLTGDGTQYF,TGTGCCTGGAGTCCATTGACGGGAGATGGGACCCAGTACTTC
.,TRBV5-4,TRBJ2-7,.,CASSSGLNYEQYF,TGTGCCAGCAGCTCCGGACTTAACTACGAGCAGTACTTC
.,TRBV6-6,TRBJ2-1,.,CASSLRGYEQFF,TGTGCCAGCAGTTTGAGGGGATATGAGCAGTTCTTC
.,TRBV7-7,TRBJ2-3,TRBD2,CASSAGLAGGGDTQYF,TGTGCCAGCAGCGCGGGACTAGCGGGAGGTGGTGATACGCAGTATTTT
.,TRBV7-9,TRBJ1-1,TRBD1,CASSTATGGFLGTEAFF,TGTGCCAGCAGCACTGCGACAGGGGGCTTTTTGGGAACTGAAGCTTTCTTT
.,TRBV6-5,TRBJ2-2,TRBD1,CASSSLITGGSGELFF,TGTGCCAGCAGTTCCCTTATTACAGGGGGCTCCGGGGAGCTGTTTTTT
.,TRBV25-1,TRBJ2-4,.,CASSETGIKNIQYF,TGTGCCAGCAGTGAAACCGGGATCAAAAACATTCAGTACTTC
.,TRBV7-9,TRBJ1-2,.,CASSSQQGWDGYTF,TGTGCCAGCAGCTCACAACAGGGATGGGATGGCTACACCTTC
.,TRBV7-2,TRBJ2-1,.,CASSLFRTHNEQFF,TGTGCCAGCAGCTTATTCCGGACCCACAATGAGCAGTTCTTC
.,TRBV30,TRBJ1-5,.,CAWSAGTNSNQPQHF,TGTGCCTGGAGTGCGGGGACCAATAGCAATCAGCCCCAGCATTTT
.,TRBV5-5,TRBJ2-1,TRBD2,CASSLVAGGPYNEQFF,TGTGCCAGCAGCTTGGTAGCGGGAGGACCCTACAATGAGCAGTTCTTC
few,TRBV14,TRBJ1-2,.,CASSQVQSSGYTF,TGTGCCAGCAGCCAAGTCCAGAGTTCTGGCTACACCTTC
.,TRBV10-3,TRBJ2-3,TRBD1,CAISESDRVPDTQYF,TGTGCCATCAGTGAGTCGGACAGGGTCCCAGATACGCAGTATTTT
medium-sized,TRBV7-9,TRBJ2-3,.,CASSLVDTQYF,TGTGCCAGCAGCTTAGTTGATACGCAGTATTTT
once,TRBV6-1,TRBJ2-1,TRBD2,CASSGLTSGSSFF,TGTGCCAGCAGTGGTCTGACTAGCGGGAGTTCGTTCTTC
few,TRBV13,TRBJ2-3,.,CASSRIPDTQYF,TGTGCCAGCAGTCGGATCCCGGATACGCAGTATTTT
.,TRBV27,TRBJ2-1,TRBD2,CASSLWASGAYNEQFF,TGTGCCAGCAGTTTATGGGCTAGCGGAGCATACAATGAGCAGTTCTTC
few,TRBV28,TRBJ2-1,TRBD2,CASSFAGGPLNEQFF,TGTGCCAGCAGTTTTGCGGGAGGGCCCCTCAATGAGCAGTTCTTC